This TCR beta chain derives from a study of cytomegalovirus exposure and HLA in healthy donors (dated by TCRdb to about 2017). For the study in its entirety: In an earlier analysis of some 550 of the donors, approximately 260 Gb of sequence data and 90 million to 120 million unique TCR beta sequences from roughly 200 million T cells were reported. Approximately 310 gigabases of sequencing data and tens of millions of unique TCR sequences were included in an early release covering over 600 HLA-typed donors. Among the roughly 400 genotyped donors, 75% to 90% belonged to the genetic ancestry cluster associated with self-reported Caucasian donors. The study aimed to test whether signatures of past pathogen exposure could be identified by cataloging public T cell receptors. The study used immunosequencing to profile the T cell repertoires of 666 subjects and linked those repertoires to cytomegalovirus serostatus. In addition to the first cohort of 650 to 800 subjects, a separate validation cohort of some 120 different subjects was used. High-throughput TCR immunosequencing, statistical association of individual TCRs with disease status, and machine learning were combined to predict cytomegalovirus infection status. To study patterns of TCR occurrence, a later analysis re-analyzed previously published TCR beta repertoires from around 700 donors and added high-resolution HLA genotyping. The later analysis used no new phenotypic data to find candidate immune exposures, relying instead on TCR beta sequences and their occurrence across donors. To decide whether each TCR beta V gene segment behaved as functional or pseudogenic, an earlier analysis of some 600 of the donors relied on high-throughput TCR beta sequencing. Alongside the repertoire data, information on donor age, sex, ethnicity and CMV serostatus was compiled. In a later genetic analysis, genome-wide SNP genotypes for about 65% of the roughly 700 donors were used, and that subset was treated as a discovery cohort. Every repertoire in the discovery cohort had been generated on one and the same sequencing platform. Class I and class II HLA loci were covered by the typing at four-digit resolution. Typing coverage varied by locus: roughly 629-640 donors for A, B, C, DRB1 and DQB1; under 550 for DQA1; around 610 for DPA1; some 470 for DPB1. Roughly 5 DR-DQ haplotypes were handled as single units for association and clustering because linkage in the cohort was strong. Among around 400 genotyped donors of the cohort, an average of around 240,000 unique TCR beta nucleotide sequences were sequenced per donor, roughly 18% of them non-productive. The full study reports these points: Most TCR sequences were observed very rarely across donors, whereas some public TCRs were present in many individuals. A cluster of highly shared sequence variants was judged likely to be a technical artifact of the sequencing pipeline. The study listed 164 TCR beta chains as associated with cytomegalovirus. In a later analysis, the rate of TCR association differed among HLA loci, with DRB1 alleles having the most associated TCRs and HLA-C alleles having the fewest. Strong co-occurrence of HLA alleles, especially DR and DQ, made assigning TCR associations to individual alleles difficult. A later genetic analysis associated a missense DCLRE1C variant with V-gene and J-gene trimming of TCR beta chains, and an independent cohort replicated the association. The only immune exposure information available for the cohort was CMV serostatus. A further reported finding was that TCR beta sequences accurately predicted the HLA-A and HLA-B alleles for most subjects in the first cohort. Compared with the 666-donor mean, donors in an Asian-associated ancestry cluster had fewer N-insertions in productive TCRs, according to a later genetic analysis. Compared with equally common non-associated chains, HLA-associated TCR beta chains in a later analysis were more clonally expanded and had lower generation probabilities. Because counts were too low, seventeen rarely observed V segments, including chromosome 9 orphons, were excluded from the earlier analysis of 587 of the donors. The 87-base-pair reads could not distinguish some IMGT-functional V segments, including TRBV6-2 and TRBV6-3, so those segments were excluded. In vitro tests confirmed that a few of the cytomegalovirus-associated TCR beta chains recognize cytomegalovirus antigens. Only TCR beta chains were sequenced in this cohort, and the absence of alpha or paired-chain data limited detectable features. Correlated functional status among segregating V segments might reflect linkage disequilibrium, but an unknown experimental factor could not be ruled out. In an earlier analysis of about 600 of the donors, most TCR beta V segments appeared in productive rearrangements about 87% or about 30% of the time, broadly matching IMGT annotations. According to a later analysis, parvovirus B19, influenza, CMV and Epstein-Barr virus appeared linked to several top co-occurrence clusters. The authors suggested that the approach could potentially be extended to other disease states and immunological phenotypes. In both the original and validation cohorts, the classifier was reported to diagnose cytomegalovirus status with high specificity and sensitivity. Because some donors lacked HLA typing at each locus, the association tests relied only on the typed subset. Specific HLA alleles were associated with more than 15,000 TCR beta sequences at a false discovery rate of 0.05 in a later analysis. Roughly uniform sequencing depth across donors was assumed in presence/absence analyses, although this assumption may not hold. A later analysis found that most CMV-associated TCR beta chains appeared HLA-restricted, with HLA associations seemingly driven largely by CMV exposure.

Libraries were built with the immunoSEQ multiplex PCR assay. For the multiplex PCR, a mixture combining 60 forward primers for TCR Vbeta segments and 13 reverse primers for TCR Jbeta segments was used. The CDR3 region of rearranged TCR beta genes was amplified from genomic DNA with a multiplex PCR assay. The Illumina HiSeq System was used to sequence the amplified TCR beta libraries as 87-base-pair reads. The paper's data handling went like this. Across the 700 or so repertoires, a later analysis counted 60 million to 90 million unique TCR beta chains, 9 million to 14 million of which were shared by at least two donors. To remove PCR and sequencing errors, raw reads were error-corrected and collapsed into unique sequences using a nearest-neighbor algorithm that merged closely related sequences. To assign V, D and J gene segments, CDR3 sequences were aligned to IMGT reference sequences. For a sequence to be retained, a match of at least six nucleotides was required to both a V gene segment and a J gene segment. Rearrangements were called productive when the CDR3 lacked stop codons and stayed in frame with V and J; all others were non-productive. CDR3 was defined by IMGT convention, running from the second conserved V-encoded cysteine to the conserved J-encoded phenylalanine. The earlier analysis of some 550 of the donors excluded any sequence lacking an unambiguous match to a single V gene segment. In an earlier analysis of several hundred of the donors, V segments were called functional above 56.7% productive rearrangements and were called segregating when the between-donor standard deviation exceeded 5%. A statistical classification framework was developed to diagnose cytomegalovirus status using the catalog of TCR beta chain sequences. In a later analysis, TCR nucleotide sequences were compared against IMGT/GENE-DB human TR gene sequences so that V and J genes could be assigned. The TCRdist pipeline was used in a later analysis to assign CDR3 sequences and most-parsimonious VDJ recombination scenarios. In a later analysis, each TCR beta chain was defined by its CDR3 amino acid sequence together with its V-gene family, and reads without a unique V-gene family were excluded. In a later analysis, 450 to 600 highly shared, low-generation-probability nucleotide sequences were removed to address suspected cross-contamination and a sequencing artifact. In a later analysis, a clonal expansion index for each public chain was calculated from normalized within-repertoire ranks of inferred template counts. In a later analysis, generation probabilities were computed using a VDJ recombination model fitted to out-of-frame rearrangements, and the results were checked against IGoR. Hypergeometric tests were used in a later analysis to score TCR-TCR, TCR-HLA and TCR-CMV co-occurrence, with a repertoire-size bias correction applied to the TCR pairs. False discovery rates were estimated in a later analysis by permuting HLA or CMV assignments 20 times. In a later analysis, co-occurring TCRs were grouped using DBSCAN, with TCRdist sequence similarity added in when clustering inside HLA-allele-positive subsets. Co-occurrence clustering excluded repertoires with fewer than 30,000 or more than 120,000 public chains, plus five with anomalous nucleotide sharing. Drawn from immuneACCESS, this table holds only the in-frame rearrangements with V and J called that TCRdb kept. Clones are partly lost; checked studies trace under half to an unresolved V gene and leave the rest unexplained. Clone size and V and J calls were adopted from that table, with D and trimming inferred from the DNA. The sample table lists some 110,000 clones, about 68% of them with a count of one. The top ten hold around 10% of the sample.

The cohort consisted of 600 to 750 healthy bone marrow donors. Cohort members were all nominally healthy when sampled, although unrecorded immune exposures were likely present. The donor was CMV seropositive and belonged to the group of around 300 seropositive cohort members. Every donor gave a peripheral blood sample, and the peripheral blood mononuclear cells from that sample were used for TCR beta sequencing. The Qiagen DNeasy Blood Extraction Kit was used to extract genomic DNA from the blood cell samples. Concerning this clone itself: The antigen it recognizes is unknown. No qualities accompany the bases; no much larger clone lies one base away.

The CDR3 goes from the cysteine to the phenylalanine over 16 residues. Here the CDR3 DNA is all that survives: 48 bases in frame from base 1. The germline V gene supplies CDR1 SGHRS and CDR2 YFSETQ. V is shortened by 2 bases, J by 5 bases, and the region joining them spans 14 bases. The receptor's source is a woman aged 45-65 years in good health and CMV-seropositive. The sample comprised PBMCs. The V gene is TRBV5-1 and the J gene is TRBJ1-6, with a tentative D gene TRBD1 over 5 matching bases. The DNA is TGCGCCAGCAGCTTCCGTACAGGTAGTAATAATTCACCCCTCCACTTT. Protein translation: CASSFRTGSNNSPLHF.